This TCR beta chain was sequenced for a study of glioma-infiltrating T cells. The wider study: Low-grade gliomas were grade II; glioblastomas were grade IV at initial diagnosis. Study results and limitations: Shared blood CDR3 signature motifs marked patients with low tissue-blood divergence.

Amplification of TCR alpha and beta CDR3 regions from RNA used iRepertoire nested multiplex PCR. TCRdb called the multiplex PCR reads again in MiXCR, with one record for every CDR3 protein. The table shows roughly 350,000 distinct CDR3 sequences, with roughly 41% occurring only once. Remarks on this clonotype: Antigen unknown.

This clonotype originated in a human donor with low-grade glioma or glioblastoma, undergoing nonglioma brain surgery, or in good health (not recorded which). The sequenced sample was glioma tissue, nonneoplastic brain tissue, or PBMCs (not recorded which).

The CDR3 DNA follows: TGTGCCAGCAGCACGGGACTAGCCTCCTACAATGAGCAGTTCTTC. Protein product: CASSTGLASYNEQFF. J is TRBJ2-1 and V is TRBV13; 9 bases match TRBD2. After removal of 5 bases from V and 0 bases from J, the junction contained 2 bases not matched to a gene. The CDR3 extends over 15 amino acids. Germline V gives CDR1 PRHDT, CDR2 FYEKMQ (reference sequence).